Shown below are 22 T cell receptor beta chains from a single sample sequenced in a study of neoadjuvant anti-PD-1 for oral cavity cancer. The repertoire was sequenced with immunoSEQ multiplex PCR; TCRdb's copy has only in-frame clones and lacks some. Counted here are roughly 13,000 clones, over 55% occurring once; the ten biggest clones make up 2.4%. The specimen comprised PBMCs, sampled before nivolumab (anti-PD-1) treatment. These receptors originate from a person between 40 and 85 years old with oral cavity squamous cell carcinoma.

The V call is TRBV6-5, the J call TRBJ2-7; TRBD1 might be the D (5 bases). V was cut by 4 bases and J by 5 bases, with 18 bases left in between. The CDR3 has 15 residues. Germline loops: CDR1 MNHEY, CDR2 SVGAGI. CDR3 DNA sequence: TGTGCCAGCAGTTCGGGCAGGGAAGTTTTGCACGAGCAGTACTTC. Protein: CASSSGREVLHEQYF.

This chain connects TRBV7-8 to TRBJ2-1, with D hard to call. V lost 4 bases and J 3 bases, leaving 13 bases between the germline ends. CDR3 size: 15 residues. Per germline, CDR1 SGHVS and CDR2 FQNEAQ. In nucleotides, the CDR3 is TGTGCCAGCAGCTACATAGCCGACCTCTACAATGAGCAGTTCTTC. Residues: CASSYIADLYNEQFF.

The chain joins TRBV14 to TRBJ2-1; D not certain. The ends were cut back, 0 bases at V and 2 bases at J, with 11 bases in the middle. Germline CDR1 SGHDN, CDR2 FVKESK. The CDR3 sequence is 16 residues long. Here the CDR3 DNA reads TGTGCCAGCAGCCAAGACATAGTCAGCACCTACAATGAGCAGTTCTTC. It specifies CASSQDIVSTYNEQFF.

The DNA of the CDR3 is TGCGCCAGCAGCCAAGCCAGGGGACCAGATACGCAGTATTTT. The encoded protein is CASSQARGPDTQYF. The chain links TRBV4-1 to TRBJ2-3, with D possibly TRBD1 on 6 matching bases. This CDR3 has 14 amino acids. Germline assignment: CDR1 MGHRA and CDR2 YSYEKL. Trimming removed 1 base from V and 4 bases from J, with 9 bases in between.

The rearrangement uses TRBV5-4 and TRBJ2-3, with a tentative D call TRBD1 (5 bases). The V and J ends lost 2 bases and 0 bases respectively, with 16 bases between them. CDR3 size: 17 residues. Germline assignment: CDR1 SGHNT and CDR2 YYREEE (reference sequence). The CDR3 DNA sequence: TGTGCCAGCAGCTTCAGGGTATCTTCAGAGAGCACAGATACGCAGTATTTT. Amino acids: CASSFRVSSESTDTQYF.

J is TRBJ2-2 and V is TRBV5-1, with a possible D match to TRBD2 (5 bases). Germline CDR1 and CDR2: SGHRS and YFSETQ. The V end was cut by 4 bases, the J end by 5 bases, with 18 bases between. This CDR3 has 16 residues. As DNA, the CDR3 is TGCGCCAGCAGCGTGGGGTTGATCTCGGGAACCGGGGAGCTGTTTTTT. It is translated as CASSVGLISGTGELFF.

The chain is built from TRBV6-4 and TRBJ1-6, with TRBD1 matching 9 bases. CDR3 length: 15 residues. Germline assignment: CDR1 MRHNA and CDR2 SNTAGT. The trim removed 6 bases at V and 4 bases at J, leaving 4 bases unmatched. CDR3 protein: CASRGQGAYNSPLHF. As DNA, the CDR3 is TGTGCCAGCAGGGGACAGGGCGCGTATAATTCACCCCTCCACTTT.

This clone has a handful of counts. The CDR3 DNA reads as TGTGCCTGGAGCACTAGCAATCAGCCCCAGCATTTT. Its translation: CAWSTSNQPQHF. The chain links TRBV30 to TRBJ1-5; D ambiguous. The CDR3 is 12 amino acids. Trimming removed 3 bases at V and 0 bases at J, with 3 bases between. The germline gives CDR1 GTSNPN, CDR2 SVGIG (reference sequence).

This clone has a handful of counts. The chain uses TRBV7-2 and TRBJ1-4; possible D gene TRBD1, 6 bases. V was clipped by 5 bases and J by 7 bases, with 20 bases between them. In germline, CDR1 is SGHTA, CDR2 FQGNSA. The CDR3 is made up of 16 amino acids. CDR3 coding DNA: TGTGCCAGCAGCAACCTTGGGGGCGACTTGCGTGAAAAACTGTTTTTT. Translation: CASSNLGGDLREKLFF.

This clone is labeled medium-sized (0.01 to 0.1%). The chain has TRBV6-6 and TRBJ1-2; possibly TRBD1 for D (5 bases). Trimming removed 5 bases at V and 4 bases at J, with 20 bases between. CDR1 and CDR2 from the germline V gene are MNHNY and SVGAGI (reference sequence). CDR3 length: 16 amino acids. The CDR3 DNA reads TGTGCCAGCAGTAAACAGTGGGCCAGGGCGGGCTATGGCTACACCTTC. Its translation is CASSKQWARAGYGYTF.

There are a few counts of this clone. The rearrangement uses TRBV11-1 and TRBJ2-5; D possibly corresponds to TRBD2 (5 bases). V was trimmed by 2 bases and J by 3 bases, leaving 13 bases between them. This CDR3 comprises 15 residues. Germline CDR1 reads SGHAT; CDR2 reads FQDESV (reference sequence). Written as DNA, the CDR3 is TGTGCCAGCAGCTTATGGACTGAGGAGGAAGAGACCCAGTACTTC. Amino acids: CASSLWTEEEETQYF.

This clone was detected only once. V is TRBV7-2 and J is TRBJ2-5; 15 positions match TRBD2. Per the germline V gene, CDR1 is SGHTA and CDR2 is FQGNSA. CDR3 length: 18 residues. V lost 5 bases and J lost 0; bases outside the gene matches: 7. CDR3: CASSLGTSGGHYQETQYF. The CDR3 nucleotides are TGTGCCAGCAGCCTAGGGACTAGCGGGGGGCATTACCAAGAGACCCAGTACTTC.

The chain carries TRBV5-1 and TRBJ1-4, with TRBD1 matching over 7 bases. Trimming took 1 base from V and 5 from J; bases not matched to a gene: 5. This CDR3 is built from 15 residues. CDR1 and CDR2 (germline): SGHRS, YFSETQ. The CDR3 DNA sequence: TGCGCCAGCAGCTTGAACCCGACAGGGAATGAAAAACTGTTTTTT. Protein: CASSLNPTGNEKLFF.

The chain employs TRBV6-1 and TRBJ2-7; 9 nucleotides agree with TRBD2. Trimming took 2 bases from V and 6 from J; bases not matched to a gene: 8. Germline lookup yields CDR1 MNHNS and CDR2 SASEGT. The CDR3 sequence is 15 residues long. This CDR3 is CASSEWSGRLVEQYF. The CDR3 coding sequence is TGTGCCAGCAGTGAATGGAGCGGGAGGTTGGTCGAGCAGTACTTC.

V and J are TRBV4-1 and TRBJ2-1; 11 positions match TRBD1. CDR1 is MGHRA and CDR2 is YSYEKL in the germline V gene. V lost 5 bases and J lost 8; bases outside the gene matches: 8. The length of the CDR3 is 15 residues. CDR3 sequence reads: CASSIPGQGVDEQFF. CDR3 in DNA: TGCGCCAGCAGCATACCGGGACAGGGGGTCGATGAGCAGTTCTTC.

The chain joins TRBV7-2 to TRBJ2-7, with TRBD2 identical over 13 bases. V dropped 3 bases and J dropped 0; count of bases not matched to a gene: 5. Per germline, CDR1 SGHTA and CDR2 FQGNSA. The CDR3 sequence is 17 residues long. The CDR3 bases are TGTGCCAGCAGCTTTCGGACTAGCGGGAGAACCTCCTACGAGCAGTACTTC. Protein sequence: CASSFRTSGRTSYEQYF.

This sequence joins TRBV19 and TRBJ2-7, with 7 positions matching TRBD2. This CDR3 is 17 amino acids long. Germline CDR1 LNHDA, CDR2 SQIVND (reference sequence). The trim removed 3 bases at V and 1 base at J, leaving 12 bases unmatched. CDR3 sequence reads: CASSITPIGRTSYEQYF. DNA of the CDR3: TGTGCCAGTAGTATTACCCCTATCGGGAGGACATCCTACGAGCAGTACTTC.

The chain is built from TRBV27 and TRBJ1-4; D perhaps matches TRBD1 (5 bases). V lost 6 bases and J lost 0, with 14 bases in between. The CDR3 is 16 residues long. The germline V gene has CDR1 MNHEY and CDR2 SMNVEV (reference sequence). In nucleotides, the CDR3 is TGTGCCAGCAGCCCGGGGCGGGGGGCAACTAATGAAAAACTGTTTTTT. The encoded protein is CASSPGRGATNEKLFF.

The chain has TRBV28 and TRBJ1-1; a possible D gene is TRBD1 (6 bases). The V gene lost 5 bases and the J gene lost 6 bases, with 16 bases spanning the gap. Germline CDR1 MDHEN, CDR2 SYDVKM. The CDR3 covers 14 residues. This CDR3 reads CASSTRTERAEAFF. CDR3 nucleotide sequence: TGTGCCAGCAGTACAAGGACAGAAAGGGCTGAAGCTTTCTTT.

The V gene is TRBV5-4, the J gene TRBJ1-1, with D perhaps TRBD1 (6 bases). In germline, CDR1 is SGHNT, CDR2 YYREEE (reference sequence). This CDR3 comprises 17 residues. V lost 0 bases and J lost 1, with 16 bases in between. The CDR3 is CASSLGRGAIKNTEAFF. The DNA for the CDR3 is TGTGCCAGCAGCTTGGGGAGGGGGGCTATAAAGAACACTGAAGCTTTCTTT.

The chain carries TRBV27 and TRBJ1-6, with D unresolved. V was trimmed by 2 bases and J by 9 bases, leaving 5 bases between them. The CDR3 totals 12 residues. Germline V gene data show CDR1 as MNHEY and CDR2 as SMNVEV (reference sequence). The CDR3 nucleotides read TGTGCCAGCAGTTTAAACGCTTCACCCCTCCACTTT. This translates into CASSLNASPLHF.

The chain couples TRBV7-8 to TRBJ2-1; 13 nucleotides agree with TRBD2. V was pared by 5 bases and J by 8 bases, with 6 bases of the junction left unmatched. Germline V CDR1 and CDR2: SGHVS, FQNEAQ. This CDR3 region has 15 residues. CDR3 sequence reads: CASSPRLAGGYEQFF. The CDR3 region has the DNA TGTGCCAGCAGCCCACGACTAGCGGGGGGATATGAGCAGTTCTTC.